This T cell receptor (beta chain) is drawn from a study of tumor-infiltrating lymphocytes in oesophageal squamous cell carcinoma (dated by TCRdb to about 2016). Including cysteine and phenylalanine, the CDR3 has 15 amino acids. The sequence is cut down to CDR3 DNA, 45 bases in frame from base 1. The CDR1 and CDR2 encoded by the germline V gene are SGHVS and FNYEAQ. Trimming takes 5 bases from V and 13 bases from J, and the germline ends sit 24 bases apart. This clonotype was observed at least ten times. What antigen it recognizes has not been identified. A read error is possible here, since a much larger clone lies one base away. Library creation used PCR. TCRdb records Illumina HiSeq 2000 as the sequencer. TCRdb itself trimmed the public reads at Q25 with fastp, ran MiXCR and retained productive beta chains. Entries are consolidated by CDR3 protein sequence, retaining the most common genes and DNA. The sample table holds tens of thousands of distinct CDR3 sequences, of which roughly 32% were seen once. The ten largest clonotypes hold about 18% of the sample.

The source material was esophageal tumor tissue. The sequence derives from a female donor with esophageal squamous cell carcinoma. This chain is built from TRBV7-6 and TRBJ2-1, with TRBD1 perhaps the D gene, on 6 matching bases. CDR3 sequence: CASSRGTGPEETQFF. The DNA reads TGTGCCAGCAGCAGAGGTACAGGGCCAGAAGAGACCCAGTTCTTC.